The table lists the clone carrying this T cell receptor beta chain with many counts. Using its own MiXCR run on the PCR reads, TCRdb lists one record per CDR3 protein. The table includes roughly 13,000 distinct CDR3 sequences, roughly 47% detected once. Samples came from patients with localized non-small cell lung adenocarcinoma. The sample comes from a study of CD4 and CD8 cells across lung adenocarcinoma regions. The sample consisted of CD4+ T cells from the center of a lung tumor. This clonotype originated in a male donor with lung adenocarcinoma. The CD4 and CD8 labels of this study may be unreliable.

The DNA for the CDR3 is TGCGCCAGCAGCCAAGATTCTCCAGGGGGAATCACAGATACGCAGTATTTT. It is translated as CASSQDSPGGITDTQYF. The chain has TRBV4-1 and TRBJ2-3; 7 bases fit TRBD1. Germline V gene lookup returns CDR1 MGHRA and CDR2 YSYEKL. The CDR3 sequence is 17 residues long. V was clipped by 0 bases and J by 2 bases; unmatched bases: 8.